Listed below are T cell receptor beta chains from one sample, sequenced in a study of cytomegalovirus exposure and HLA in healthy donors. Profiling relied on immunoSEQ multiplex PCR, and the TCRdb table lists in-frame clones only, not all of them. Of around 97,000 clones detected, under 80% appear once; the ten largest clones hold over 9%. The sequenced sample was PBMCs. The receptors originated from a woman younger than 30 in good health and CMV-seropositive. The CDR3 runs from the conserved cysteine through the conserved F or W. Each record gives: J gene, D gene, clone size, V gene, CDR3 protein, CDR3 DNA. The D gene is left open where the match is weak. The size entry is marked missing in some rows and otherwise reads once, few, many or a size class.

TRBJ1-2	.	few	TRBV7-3	CASSLGSERADYGYTF	TGTGCCAGCAGCCTCGGTTCTGAGAGGGCGGACTATGGCTACACCTTC
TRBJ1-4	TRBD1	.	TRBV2	CASSPTGKKLFF	TGTGCCAGCAGTCCGACAGGGAAAAAACTGTTTTTT
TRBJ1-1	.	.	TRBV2	CASSVLGVETEAFF	TGTGCCAGCAGTGTACTCGGGGTTGAGACTGAAGCTTTCTTT
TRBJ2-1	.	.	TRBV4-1	CASSQVGQGYNEQFF	TGCGCCAGCAGCCAAGTCGGGCAGGGGTACAATGAGCAGTTCTTC
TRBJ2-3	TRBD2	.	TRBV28	CASSLGLAGGRGWTDTQYF	TGTGCCAGCAGTTTAGGGTTAGCGGGGGGGCGAGGGTGGACAGATACGCAGTATTTT
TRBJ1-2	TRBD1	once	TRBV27	CASSFVGGNYGYTF	TGTGCCAGCAGTTTTGTAGGGGGCAACTATGGCTACACCTTC
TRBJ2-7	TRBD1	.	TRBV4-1	CASSRGTVPYEQYF	TGCGCCAGCAGCCGAGGGACAGTGCCCTACGAGCAGTACTTC
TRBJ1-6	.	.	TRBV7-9	CASSFQDNSPLHF	TGTGCCAGCAGCTTCCAGGATAATTCACCCCTCCACTTT
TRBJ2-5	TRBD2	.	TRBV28	CASSSGLAGGETQYF	TGTGCCAGCAGCTCCGGACTAGCGGGAGGAGAGACCCAGTACTTC
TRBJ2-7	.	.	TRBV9	CASSVSQGTYEQYF	TGTGCCAGCAGCGTCTCACAGGGAACCTACGAGCAGTACTTC
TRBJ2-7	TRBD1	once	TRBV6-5	CASSYSRTGGYEQYF	TGTGCCAGCAGTTACTCGAGGACAGGGGGCTACGAGCAGTACTTC
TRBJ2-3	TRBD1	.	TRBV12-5	CASGSGTGDQDTQYF	TGTGCTAGTGGTTCCGGGACAGGGGATCAGGATACGCAGTATTTT
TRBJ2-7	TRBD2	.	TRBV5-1	CASSLPGTRSYEQYF	TGCGCCAGCAGCTTGCCCGGGACTAGATCATACGAGCAGTACTTC
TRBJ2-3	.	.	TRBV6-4	CASSDRGEDTQYF	TGTGCCAGCAGTGACCGGGGTGAAGATACGCAGTATTTT
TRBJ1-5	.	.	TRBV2	CASSGVMRDQPQHF	TGTGCCAGCAGCGGGGTTATGAGGGATCAGCCCCAGCATTTT
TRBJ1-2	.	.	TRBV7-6	CASSLGVTAHGYTF	TGTGCCAGCAGCTTAGGGGTGACAGCCCATGGCTACACCTTC
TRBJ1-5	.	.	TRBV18	CASSPREGGNNQPQHF	TGTGCCAGCTCACCACGGGAGGGTGGGAATAATCAGCCCCAGCATTTT
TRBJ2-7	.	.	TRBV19	CASSGRDSGLYEQYF	TGTGCCAGTAGTGGCCGGGACAGCGGGCTTTACGAGCAGTACTTC
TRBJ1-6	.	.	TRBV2	CASRPGAGWDSPLHF	TGTGCCAGCAGGCCAGGGGCAGGGTGGGATTCACCCCTCCACTTT
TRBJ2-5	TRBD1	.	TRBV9	CASSAQGAWETQYF	TGTGCCAGCAGCGCACAGGGGGCATGGGAGACCCAGTACTTC